This TCR beta chain stems from a study of identical twins. A single record per CDR3 protein comes from TCRdb applying MiXCR to the 5' RACE reads. The table lists fewer than 650,000 distinct CDR3 sequences, less than 9% of them singletons, with 1.6% in the top ten. This clonotype occurred a few times. The antigen is not known. Study-wide results and limits: Insertions were fewer in abundant cord blood beta clonotypes, whereas memory repertoires showed none of this pattern. Twin-shared out-of-frame alpha sequences showed excess low generation probability.

This same sample was also part of a study on yellow fever vaccine responses in identical twins.

The sequenced material came from PBMCs. The origin of this receptor is a woman younger than 30 in good health.

The chain's CDR3 is CASSVAAAGTYNEQFF. CDR3 sequence (DNA): TGTGCCAGCAGCGTGGCGGCGGCCGGAACCTACAATGAGCAGTTCTTC. This rearrangement joins TRBV7-9 to TRBJ2-1, with D unresolved. This CDR3 comprises 16 residues. Looked up from germline, CDR1 is SEHNR and CDR2 is FQNEAQ (reference sequence). V was pared by 5 bases and J by 2 bases, with 16 bases between. Complete variable domain (other parts from reference TRBV7-9 and TRBJ2-1): DTGVSQNPRHKITKRGQNVTFRCDPISEHNRLYWYRQTLGQGPEFLTYFQNEAQLEKSRLLSDRFSAERPKGSFSTLEIQRTEQGDSAMYLCASSVAAAGTYNEQFFGPGTRLTVL.